The source of this TCR beta chain is a study of shared clonotypes between healthy human individuals. Whole-study context: Each donor contributed plates that comprised three CD4 naive, three CD4 memory, two CD8 naive and one CD8 memory.

Study-wide results and limits: Clonotype sharing among donors was thought likely to change with sequencing depth. Some clonotypes were shared by all four sorted-subset donors, while others were not shared. The non-shared ones had lower generation probabilities than the shared ones.

The germline V gene encodes CDR1 GTSNPN and CDR2 SVGIG (reference sequence). This CDR3 region has 14 residues. Worth noting for this clone: Its antigen is not identified.

Some clones are missing from TCRdb's copy, which holds only in-frame ones; the method was immunoSEQ multiplex PCR. The sample includes about a million clones, around 75% seen only once; the top ten take about 1.5%. This rearrangement joins TRBV30 to TRBJ2-5, with TRBD1 identical over 7 bases. The assigned J gene may be wrong: the sequence end matches TRBJ2-7 better. Specimen: memory CD4+ T cells sorted from blood. As for subset: CD45RA-negative fraction. This receptor was identified in a man between 18 and 29 years old in good health. CDR3 protein: CAWSPGTVVYEQYF. CDR3 nucleotide sequence: TGTGCCTGGAGTCCCGGGACAGTGGTGTACGAGCAGTACTTC.